The 10 T cell receptor beta chains below come from one sample, sequenced in a study of blood T cell repertoires in COVID-19. Method: immunoSEQ multiplex PCR; TCRdb's copy keeps in-frame clones and lacks some. The data contain some 150,000 clones, 77% of them singletons. Sequencing used peripheral blood. The receptors originated from a woman aged 45-60 years with active or convalescent COVID-19.

This clone was counted between two and nine times. The CDR3, as DNA: TGTGCCAGCAGTCTTGGGGGGGACCTTGGCTACACCTTC. Protein: CASSLGGDLGYTF. This chain links TRBV2 with TRBJ1-2; a possible D gene is TRBD1 (5 bases). This CDR3 is 13 amino acids long. Looked up from germline, CDR1 is SNHLY and CDR2 is FYNNEI. Deletions cut 5 bases from V and 7 bases from J, with 14 bases between.

The V gene is TRBV12-3 or TRBV12-4, the J gene TRBJ1-2, with TRBD1 identical over 7 bases. The CDR3 is 11 amino acids. J gave up 14 bases and V 3 bases, and 6 bases lay outside the gene matches. This CDR3 reads CASSFDRALTF. Written as DNA, the CDR3 is TGTGCCAGCAGTTTTGACAGGGCGCTTACCTTC.

The rearrangement uses TRBV28 and TRBJ1-2; 12 nucleotides line up with TRBD1. The CDR3 contains 17 residues. Germline CDR1 reads MDHEN; CDR2 reads SYDVKM. With 4 bases clipped from V and 4 bases from J, the junction kept 10 bases outside the gene matches. Here the CDR3 reads CASSSPGQGATVYGYTF. In nucleotides, the CDR3 is TGTGCCAGCAGTTCGCCGGGACAGGGGGCCACCGTCTATGGCTACACCTTC.

This clone appeared a few times. The chain couples TRBV7-8 to TRBJ1-6; no clear D. The CDR3 extends over 14 amino acids. V was shortened by 3 bases and J by 7 bases, with 10 bases between the two germline ends. Germline-derived CDR1 and CDR2 are SGHVS and FQNEAQ. The CDR3 loop is CASSFGSENSPLHF. DNA for the CDR3: TGTGCCAGCAGCTTCGGTTCTGAAAATTCACCCCTCCACTTT.

The genes are TRBV29-1 and TRBJ2-1; possible D gene TRBD2, 6 bases. Per the germline V gene, CDR1 is SQVTM and CDR2 is ANQGSEA. V dropped 5 bases and J dropped 6 bases, with 14 bases sitting between them. This CDR3 has 13 residues. CDR3 amino acids: CSVFRRESNEQFF. The CDR3 DNA reads TGCAGCGTTTTTCGACGGGAGTCCAATGAGCAGTTCTTC.

This clone was recorded only once. The chain is built from TRBV4-3 and TRBJ2-3, with 8 positions matching TRBD2. Per the germline V gene, CDR1 is LGHNA and CDR2 is YSLEER. CDR3 length: 16 residues. Losses at the gene ends were 4 bases for V and 2 bases for J; bases not matched to a gene: 8. CDR3 sequence (DNA): TGCGCCAGCAGCCTAAGGGTAGCGGGGAACACAGATACGCAGTATTTT. Residues: CASSLRVAGNTDTQYF.

V gene TRBV24-1 combines with J gene TRBJ2-2, with D possibly TRBD1 on 6 matching bases. Trimming removed 4 bases at V and 0 bases at J, with 11 bases between. Germline V gene data show CDR1 as KGHDR and CDR2 as SFDVKD. The CDR3 length is 16 residues. CDR3: CATSDPRQANTGELFF. In DNA form, the CDR3 reads TGTGCCACCAGTGACCCTAGACAGGCGAACACCGGGGAGCTGTTTTTT.

The chain couples TRBV12-5 to TRBJ2-1; a weak D match, TRBD2 (7 bases). Trimming removed 3 bases from V and 8 bases from J, with 17 bases in between. This CDR3 is 15 amino acids long. Germline assignment: CDR1 LGHNT and CDR2 FRNRAP. The CDR3 sequence: CASGFEGGRRYEQFF. In DNA form, the CDR3 reads TGTGCTAGTGGTTTTGAGGGGGGGCGTCGGTATGAGCAGTTCTTC.

This rearrangement joins TRBV7-9 to TRBJ2-1, with 9 nucleotides matching TRBD2. The CDR3 runs to 17 residues. CDR1 SEHNR and CDR2 FQNEAQ come from the germline V gene (reference sequence). The junction had 14 bases not matched to a gene; V was cut back by 11 bases and J by 0 bases. For the CDR3, the DNA is TGTGCCGTCCCTGCTAGCGGGAATACAAGCTCCTACAATGAGCAGTTCTTC. Amino acid sequence: CAVPASGNTSSYNEQFF.

This clone was counted a single time. The chain carries TRBV6-2 or TRBV6-3 and TRBJ1-5; D ambiguous. CDR1 is MNHEY and CDR2 is SVGEGT in the germline V gene. The length of the CDR3 is 13 residues. V was shortened by 2 bases and J by 6 bases, with 8 bases between the two germline ends. DNA of the CDR3: TGTGCCAGCAGTTACACGGGTTCTCAGCCCCAGCATTTT. Protein product: CASSYTGSQPQHF.